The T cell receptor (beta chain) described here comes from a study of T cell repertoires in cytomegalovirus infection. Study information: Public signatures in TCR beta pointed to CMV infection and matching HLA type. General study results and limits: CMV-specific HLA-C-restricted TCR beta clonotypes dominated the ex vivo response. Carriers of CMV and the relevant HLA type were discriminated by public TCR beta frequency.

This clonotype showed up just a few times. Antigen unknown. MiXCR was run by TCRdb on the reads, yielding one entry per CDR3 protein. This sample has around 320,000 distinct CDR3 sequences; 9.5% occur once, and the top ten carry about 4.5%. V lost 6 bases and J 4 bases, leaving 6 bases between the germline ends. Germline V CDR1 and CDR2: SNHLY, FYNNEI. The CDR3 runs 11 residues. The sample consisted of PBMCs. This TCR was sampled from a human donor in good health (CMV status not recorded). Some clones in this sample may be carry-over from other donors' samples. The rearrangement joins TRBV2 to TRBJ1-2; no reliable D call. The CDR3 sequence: CASRGVYGYTF. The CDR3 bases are TGTGCCAGCAGGGGAGTCTATGGCTACACCTTC.